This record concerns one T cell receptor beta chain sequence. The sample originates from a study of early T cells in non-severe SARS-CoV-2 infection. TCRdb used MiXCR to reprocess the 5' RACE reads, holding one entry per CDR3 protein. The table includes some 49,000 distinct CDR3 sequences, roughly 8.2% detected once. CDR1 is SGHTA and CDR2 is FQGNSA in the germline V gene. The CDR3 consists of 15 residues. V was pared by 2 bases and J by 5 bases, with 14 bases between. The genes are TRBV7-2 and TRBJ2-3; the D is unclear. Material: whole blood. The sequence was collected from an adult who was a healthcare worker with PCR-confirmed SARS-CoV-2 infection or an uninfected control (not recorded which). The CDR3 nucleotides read TGTGCCAGCAGCTTATATCTGGCCTATGGAGATACGCAGTATTTT. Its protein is CASSLYLAYGDTQYF.